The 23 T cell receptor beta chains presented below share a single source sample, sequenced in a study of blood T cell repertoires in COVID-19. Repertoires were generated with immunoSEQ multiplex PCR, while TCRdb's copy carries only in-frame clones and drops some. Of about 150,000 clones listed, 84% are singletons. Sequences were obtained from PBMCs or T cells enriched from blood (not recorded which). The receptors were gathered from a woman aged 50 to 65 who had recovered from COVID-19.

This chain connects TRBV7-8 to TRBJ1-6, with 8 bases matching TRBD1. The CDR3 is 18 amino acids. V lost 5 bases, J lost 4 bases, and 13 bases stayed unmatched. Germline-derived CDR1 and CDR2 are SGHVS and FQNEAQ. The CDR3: CASSLDRGPSRYNSPLHF. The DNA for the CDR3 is TGTGCCAGCAGCCTCGACAGGGGCCCTTCTCGATATAATTCACCCCTCCACTTT.

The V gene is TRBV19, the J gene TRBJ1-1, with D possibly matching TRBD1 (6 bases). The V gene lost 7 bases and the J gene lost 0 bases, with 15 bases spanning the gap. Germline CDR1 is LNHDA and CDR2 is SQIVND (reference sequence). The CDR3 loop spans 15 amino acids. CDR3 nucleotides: TGTGCCAGTAAGATACAGGGCGTCATGAACACTGAAGCTTTCTTT. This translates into CASKIQGVMNTEAFF. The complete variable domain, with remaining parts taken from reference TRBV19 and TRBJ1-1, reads DGGITQSPKYLFRKEGQNVTLSCEQNLNHDAMYWYRQDPGQGLRLIYYSQIVNDFQKGDIAEGYSVSREKKESFPLTVTSAQKNPTAFYLCASKIQGVMNTEAFFGQGTRLTVV.

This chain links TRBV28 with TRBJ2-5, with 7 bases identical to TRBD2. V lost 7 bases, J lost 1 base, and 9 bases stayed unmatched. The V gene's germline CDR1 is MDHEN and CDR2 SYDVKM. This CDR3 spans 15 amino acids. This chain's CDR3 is CASTTGGGLQETQYF. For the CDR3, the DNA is TGTGCCAGCACCACTGGGGGGGGACTCCAAGAGACCCAGTACTTC.

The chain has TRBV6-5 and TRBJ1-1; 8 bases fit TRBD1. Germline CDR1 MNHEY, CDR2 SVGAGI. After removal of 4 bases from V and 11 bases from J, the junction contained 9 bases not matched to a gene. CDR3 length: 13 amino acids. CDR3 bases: TGTGCCAGCAGTTCACGACAGGGGCGTGATGCTTTCTTT. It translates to CASSSRQGRDAFF.

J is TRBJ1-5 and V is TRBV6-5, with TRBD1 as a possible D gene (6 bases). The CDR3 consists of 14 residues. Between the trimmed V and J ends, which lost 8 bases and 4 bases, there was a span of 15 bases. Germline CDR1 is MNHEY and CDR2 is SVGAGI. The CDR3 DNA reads TGTGCCAGCCCGTTGGGGGGGCGGAATCAGCCCCAGCATTTT. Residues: CASPLGGRNQPQHF.

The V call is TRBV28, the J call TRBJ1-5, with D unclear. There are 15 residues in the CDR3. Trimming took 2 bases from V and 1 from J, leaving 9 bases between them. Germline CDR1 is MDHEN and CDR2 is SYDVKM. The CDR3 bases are TGTGCCAGCAGTTTAAAGGGAGGCAGCAATCAGCCCCAGCATTTT. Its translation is CASSLKGGSNQPQHF.

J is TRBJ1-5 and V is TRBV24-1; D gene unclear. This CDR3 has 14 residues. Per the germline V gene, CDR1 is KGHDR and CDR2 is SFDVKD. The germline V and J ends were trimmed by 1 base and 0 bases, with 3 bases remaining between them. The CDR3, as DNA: TGTGCCACCAGTGATTTTCATAGCAATCAGCCCCAGCATTTT. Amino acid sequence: CATSDFHSNQPQHF.

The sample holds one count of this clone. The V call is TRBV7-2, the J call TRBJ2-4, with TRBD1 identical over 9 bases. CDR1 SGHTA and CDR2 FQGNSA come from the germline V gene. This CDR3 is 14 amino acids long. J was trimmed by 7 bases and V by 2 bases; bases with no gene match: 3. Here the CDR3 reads CASSLSGQGNIQYF. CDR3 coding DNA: TGTGCCAGCAGCTTAAGTGGACAGGGGAACATTCAGTACTTC.

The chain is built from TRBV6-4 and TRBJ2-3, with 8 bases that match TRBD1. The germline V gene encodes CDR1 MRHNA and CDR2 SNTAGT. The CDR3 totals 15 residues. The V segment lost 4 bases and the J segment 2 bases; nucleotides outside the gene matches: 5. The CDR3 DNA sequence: TGTGCCAGCAGTGGCGGACAGGGAGACACAGATACGCAGTATTTT. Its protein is CASSGGQGDTDTQYF.

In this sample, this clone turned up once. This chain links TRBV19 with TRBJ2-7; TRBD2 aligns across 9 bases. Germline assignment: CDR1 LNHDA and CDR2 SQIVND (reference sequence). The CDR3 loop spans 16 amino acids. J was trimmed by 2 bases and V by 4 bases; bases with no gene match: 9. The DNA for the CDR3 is TGTGCCAGTAGTAGAAGCCTAGCGGGATCACCCTACGAGCAGTACTTC. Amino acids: CASSRSLAGSPYEQYF.

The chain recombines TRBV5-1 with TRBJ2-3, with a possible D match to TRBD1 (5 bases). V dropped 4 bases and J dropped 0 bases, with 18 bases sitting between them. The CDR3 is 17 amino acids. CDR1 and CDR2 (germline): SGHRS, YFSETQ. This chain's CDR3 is CASSRQTGHTSTDTQYF. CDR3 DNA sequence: TGCGCCAGCAGCCGCCAAACAGGTCATACAAGCACAGATACGCAGTATTTT.

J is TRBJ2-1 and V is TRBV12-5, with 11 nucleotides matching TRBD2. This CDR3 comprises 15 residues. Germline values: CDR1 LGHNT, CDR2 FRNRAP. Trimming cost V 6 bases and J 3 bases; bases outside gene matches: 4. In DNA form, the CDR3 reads TGTGCTAGTGGCGCCGGGACTAGCGGCTACAATGAGCAGTTCTTC. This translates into CASGAGTSGYNEQFF.

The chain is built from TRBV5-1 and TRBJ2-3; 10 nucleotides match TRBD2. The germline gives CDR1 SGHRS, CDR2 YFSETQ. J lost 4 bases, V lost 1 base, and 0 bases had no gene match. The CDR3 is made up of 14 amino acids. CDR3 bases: TGCGCCAGCAGCTTGCTAGCGGGAGCAGATACGCAGTATTTT. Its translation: CASSLLAGADTQYF.

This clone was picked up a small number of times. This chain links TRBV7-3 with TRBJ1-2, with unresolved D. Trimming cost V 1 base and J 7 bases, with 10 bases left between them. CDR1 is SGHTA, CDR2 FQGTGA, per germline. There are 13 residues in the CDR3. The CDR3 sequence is CASSLRASTGYTF. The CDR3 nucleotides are TGTGCCAGCAGCTTAAGAGCTTCCACTGGCTACACCTTC.

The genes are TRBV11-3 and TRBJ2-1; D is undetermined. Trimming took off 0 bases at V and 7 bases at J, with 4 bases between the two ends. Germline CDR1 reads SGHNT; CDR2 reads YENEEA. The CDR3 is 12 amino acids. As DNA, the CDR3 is TGTGCCAGCAGCTTAGATCGGAATGAGCAGTTCTTC. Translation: CASSLDRNEQFF.

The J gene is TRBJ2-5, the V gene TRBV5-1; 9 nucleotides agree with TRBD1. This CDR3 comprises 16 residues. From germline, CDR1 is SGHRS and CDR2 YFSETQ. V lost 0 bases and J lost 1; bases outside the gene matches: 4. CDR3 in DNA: TGCGCCAGCAGCTTGGAGGGACAGGGACTCCAAGAGACCCAGTACTTC. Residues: CASSLEGQGLQETQYF.

In DNA, the CDR3 is TGTGCCAGTAGTTATGGCACAGATACGCAGTATTTT. Its translation: CASSYGTDTQYF. V gene TRBV19 combines with J gene TRBJ2-3; D not certain. Trimming shortened V by 5 bases and J by 1 base, and 4 bases separated the two germline ends. Germline V gives CDR1 LNHDA, CDR2 SQIVND (reference sequence). The CDR3 contains 12 residues.

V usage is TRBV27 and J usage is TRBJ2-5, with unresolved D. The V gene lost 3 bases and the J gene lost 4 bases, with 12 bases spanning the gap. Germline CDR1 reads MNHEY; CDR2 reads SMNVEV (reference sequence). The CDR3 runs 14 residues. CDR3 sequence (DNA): TGTGCCAGCAGTTTTACAGACCCTCGAGAGACCCAGTACTTC. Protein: CASSFTDPRETQYF.

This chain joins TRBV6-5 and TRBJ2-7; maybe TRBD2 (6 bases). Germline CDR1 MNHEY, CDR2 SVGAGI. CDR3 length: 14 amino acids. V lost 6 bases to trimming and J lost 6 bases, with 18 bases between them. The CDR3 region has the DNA TGTGCCAGCAGGACTAGGGGAATATCGGGCGAGCAGTACTTC. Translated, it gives CASRTRGISGEQYF.

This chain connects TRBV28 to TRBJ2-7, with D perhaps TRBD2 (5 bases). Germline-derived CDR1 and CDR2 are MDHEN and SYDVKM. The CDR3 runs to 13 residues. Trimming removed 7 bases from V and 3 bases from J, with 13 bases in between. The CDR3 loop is CASTPGGHYEQYF. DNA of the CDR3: TGTGCCAGCACCCCCGGCGGGCACTACGAGCAGTACTTC. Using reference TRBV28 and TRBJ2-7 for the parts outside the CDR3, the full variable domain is DVKVTQSSRYLVKRTGEKVFLECVQDMDHENMFWYRQDPGLGLRLIYFSYDVKMKEKGDIPEGYSVSREKKERFSLILESASTNQTSMYLCASTPGGHYEQYFGPGTRLTVT.

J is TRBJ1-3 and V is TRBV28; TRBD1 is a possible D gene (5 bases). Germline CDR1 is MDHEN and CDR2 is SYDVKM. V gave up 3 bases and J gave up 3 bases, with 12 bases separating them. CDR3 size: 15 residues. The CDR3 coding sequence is TGTGCCAGCAGTTTGTTAGGGGTTGGTGGAAACACCATATATTTT. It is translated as CASSLLGVGGNTIYF.

For the CDR3, the DNA is TGTGCCAGTAGTTACGGACAGAGACGTACTAACTATGGCTACACCTTC. This encodes CASSYGQRRTNYGYTF. The chain recombines TRBV19 with TRBJ1-2; a possible D gene is TRBD1 (6 bases). The CDR3 is made up of 16 amino acids. CDR1 and CDR2 (germline): LNHDA, SQIVND (reference sequence). V was cut by 5 bases and J by 0 bases, with 16 bases left in between.

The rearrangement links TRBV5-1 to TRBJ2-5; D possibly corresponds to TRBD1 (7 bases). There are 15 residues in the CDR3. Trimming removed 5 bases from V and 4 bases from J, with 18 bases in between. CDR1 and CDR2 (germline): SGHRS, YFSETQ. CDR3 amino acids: CASSSQGGPTETQYF. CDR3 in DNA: TGCGCCAGCAGTTCCCAGGGGGGCCCCACAGAGACCCAGTACTTC.